This section outlines one T cell receptor beta chain sequence together with its context. The sample belongs to a study of blood T cell repertoires in COVID-19. Study summary: Collection of acute and convalescent COVID-19 samples took place in the United States, Italy and Spain. Sources were T cells, B-cell-depleted T cells, or PBMCs; the material itself was cDNA or gDNA.

The trim removed 2 bases at V and 5 bases at J, leaving 6 bases unmatched. This CDR3 is 16 amino acids long. The germline V gene encodes CDR1 SGHNT and CDR2 YENEEA. This table comes from immunoSEQ multiplex PCR, and its TCRdb copy is limited to in-frame clones, with some not included. Here the sample spans 19,000 or so clones, 80% to 90% being singletons. The sequencing sample was made of peripheral blood. The V and J genes are TRBV11-3 and TRBJ1-2; 12 nucleotides line up with TRBD1. This receptor was taken from a human donor in a cohort sampled during active COVID-19. The DNA of the CDR3 is TGTGCCAGCAGCTTATCGGGACAGGGGGCTTATTATGGCTACACCTTC. Its translation is CASSLSGQGAYYGYTF.